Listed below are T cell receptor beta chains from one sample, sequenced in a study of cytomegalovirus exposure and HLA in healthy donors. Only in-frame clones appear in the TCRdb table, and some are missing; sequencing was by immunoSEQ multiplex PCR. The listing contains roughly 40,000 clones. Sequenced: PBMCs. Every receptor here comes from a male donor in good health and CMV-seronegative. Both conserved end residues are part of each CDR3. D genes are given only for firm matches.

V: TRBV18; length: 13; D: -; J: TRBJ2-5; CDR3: CASSPSQGETQYF; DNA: TGTGCCAGCTCACCAAGTCAGGGGGAGACCCAGTACTTC
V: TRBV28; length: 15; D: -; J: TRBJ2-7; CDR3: CASSRYRGSSYEQYF; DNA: TGTGCCAGCAGTCGTTATAGGGGGAGTTCCTACGAGCAGTACTTC
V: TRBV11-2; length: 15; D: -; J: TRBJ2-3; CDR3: CASSLEGQYTDTQYF; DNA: TGTGCCAGCAGCTTAGAGGGGCAGTACACAGATACGCAGTATTTT
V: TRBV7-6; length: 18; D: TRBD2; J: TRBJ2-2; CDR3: CASSLNQAGVANTGELFF; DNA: TGTGCCAGCAGCTTAAATCAAGCGGGGGTCGCGAACACCGGGGAGCTGTTTTTT
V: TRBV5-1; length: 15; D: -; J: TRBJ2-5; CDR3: CASSLEGGAWETQYF; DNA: TGCGCCAGCAGCCTTGAAGGTGGGGCTTGGGAGACCCAGTACTTC
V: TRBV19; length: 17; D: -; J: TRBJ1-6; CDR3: CASSINRASSYNSPLHF; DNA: TGTGCCAGTAGTATCAACAGGGCAAGCTCCTATAATTCACCCCTCCACTTT
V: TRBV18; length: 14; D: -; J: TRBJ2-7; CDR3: CASSPPDTFYEQYF; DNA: TGTGCCAGCTCACCACCCGACACCTTCTACGAGCAGTACTTC
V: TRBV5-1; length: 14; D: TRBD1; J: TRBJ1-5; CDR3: CASSSGTGVQPQHF; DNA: TGCGCCAGCAGTTCCGGGACAGGGGTTCAGCCCCAGCATTTT
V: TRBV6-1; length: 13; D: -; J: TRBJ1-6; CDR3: CASSEQGNSPLHF; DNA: TGTGCCAGCAGCGAACAGGGCAATTCACCCCTCCACTTT
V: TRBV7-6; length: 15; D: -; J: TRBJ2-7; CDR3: CASSPRQEAANEQYF; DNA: TGTGCCAGCAGCCCCCGCCAGGAGGCGGCGAACGAGCAGTACTTC
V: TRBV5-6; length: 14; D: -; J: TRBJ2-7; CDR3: CASSLFGRDYEQYF; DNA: TGTGCCAGCAGCTTATTCGGCAGGGACTACGAGCAGTACTTC
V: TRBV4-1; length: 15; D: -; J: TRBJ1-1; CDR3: CASSQVDIQNTEAFF; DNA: TGCGCCAGCAGCCAAGTGGACATCCAGAACACTGAAGCTTTCTTT
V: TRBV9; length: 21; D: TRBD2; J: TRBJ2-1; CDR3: CASSVALSRLAGGTSYNEQFF; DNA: TGTGCCAGCAGCGTAGCTTTATCGAGACTAGCGGGGGGTACCTCCTACAATGAGCAGTTCTTC
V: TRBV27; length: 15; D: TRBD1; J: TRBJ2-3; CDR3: CASSLSLGQTDTQYF; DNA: TGTGCCAGCAGTTTATCGCTGGGACAGACAGATACGCAGTATTTT
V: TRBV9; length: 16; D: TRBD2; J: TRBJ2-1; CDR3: CASSVMGSGGNNEQFF; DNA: TGTGCCAGCAGCGTAATGGGTAGCGGGGGGAACAATGAGCAGTTCTTC
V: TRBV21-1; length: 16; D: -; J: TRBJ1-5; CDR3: CASSKGTGVRNQPQHF; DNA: TGTGCCAGCAGCAAAGGGACAGGGGTCCGGAATCAGCCCCAGCATTTT
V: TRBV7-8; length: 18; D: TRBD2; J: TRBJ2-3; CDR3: CASSLAPETSGGAHTQYF; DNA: TGTGCCAGCAGCTTAGCCCCTGAGACTAGCGGGGGGGCACATACGCAGTATTTT
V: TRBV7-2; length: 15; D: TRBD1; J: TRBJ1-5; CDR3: CASRHRGSSNQPQHF; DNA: TGTGCCAGCAGGCACAGGGGTAGTAGCAATCAGCCCCAGCATTTT
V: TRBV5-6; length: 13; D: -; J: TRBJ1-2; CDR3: CASTWLANYGYTF; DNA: TGTGCCAGCACGTGGCTGGCTAACTATGGCTACACCTTC
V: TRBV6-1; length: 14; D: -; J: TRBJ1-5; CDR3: CASSEVLGVKPQHF; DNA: TGTGCCAGCAGTGAAGTTTTGGGCGTTAAGCCCCAGCATTTT
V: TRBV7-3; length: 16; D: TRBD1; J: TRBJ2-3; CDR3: CASSLTRGQGADTQYF; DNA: TGTGCCAGCAGCTTAACCCGGGGACAGGGGGCAGATACGCAGTATTTT
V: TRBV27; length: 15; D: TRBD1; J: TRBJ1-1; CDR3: CASGTGTGANTEAFF; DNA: TGTGCCAGCGGAACCGGGACAGGGGCGAACACTGAAGCTTTCTTT
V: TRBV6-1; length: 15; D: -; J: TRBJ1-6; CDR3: CASRRRGQDNSPLHF; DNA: TGTGCCAGCAGGCGCCGAGGACAAGATAATTCACCCCTCCACTTT
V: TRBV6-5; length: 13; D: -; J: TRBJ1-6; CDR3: CASSPTWNSPLHF; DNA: TGTGCCAGCAGCCCGACATGGAATTCACCCCTCCACTTT
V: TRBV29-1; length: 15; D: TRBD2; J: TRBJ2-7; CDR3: CSVGGSPGRTYEQYF; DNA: TGCAGCGTGGGGGGGAGTCCGGGGCGGACCTACGAGCAGTACTTC
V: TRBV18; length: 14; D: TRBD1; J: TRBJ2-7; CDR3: CASSIRTGADEQYF; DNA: TGTGCCAGCTCAATCCGGACAGGGGCTGACGAGCAGTACTTC
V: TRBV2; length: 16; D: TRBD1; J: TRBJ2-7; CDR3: CASSHRETGIPHEQYF; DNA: TGTGCCAGCAGTCATAGGGAGACAGGGATTCCGCACGAGCAGTACTTC
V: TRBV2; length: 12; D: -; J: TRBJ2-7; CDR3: CASSQSSYERYF; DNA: TGTGCCAGCAGCCAGAGCTCCTACGAGCGGTACTTC
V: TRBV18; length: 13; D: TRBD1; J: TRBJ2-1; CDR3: CASSLGQGDEQFF; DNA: TGTGCCAGCTCATTGGGACAGGGCGATGAGCAGTTCTTC